This T cell receptor (beta chain) is from a study of Ad26.COV2.S vaccination and SARS-CoV-2 variants. Study outcomes and limitations: Reportedly, after vaccination the spike-specific CD8+ and CD4+ T cell responses displayed substantial breadth.

Treatment meaning: over 15 received Ad26.COV2.S at low or high dose, single or two shots; 5 received placebo; per-sample allocation not given. Sampling happened 63 days after the first vaccine or placebo injection. As to this clone: The antigen is not known.

The CDR3 is made up of 15 amino acids. The ends were cut back, 3 bases at V and 0 bases at J, with 10 bases in the middle. From germline, CDR1 is SGHKS and CDR2 YYEKEE (reference sequence). TCRdb keeps only in-frame clones here, not all; method: immunoSEQ multiplex PCR. The table records around 300,000 clones, under 90% of them present only once. Here the sequenced sample was peripheral blood, taken in a trial of Ad26.COV2.S vaccine versus placebo. The chain employs TRBV5-5 and TRBJ2-1; D is perhaps TRBD1 (6 bases). The clonotype was recovered from a person between 18 and 65 years old who received the Ad26.COV2.S COVID-19 vaccine or a placebo. The chain's CDR3 is CASSSTGRSYNEQFF. The DNA for the CDR3 is TGTGCCAGCAGCTCGACAGGACGCTCCTACAATGAGCAGTTCTTC.